These 16 T cell receptor beta chains were all obtained from the same sample, sequenced in a study of T cells in Graves' hyperthyroidism and ophthalmopathy. From RNA transcripts, TCR beta CDR3 regions were amplified. The HTBI set primed first-round TCR CDR3 RT-PCR. In TCRdb, the multiplex PCR reads were re-called with MiXCR into one record per CDR3 protein. The sample has 250,000 to 300,000 distinct CDR3 sequences; roughly a fifth are singletons. The material sequenced was blood. The receptor set was obtained from a man aged 45-65 years with Graves' ophthalmopathy.

The chain combines TRBV27 with TRBJ1-2, with a weak D call TRBD1 (5 bases). V was trimmed by 5 bases and J by 0 bases, leaving 13 bases between them. CDR3 length: 15 amino acids. CDR1 is MNHEY and CDR2 is SMNVEV in the germline V gene (reference sequence). CDR3 region: CASSPGDVSNYGYTF. In DNA, the CDR3 is TGTGCCAGCAGTCCTGGGGACGTCTCTAACTATGGCTACACCTTC.

The chain recombines TRBV19 with TRBJ2-4; TRBD2 matches 14 bases. The CDR3 length is 16 residues. Germline trimming cut 3 bases from V and 8 bases from J; bases unmatched to any gene: 6. The germline gives CDR1 LNHDA, CDR2 SQIVND (reference sequence). In DNA form, the CDR3 reads TGTGCCAGTAGTATCCGGACTAGCGGGAGGTCATACATTCAGTACTTC. Amino acids: CASSIRTSGRSYIQYF.

The J gene is TRBJ2-7, the V gene TRBV6-1, with TRBD2 as a possible D gene (5 bases). Germline CDR1 is MNHNS and CDR2 is SASEGT. V was shortened by 4 bases and J by 7 bases, with 17 bases between the two germline ends. The CDR3 has 14 amino acids. The CDR3 here is CASSADRVRREQYF. For the CDR3, the DNA is TGTGCCAGCAGTGCCGACCGGGTCCGGAGGGAGCAGTACTTC.

This chain's CDR3 is CATEGEASSTDTQYF. CDR3 sequence (DNA): TGTGCCACCGAAGGAGAAGCTTCGAGCACAGATACGCAGTATTTT. V usage is TRBV10-3 and J usage is TRBJ2-3, with D hard to call. The germline V gene has CDR1 ENHRY and CDR2 SYGVKD. This CDR3 is 15 amino acids long. Trimming took 10 bases from V and 0 from J, leaving 17 bases between them.

This clonotype was observed many times. The V and J genes are TRBV2 and TRBJ2-7; TRBD1 matches at 8 bases. Germline CDR1 and CDR2: SNHLY and FYNNEI. The CDR3 totals 15 residues. The V and J ends lost 2 bases and 4 bases, in that order; junction bases with no gene match: 7. CDR3 loop: CASSESFRQGYEQYF. The CDR3 DNA is TGTGCCAGCAGTGAAAGTTTCCGACAGGGGTACGAGCAGTACTTC.

Of note for this clonotype: Since a much larger clone is just one base distant, this may be a read error. The chain links TRBV11-2 to TRBJ2-1; D remains ambiguous. The CDR3 consists of 13 residues. V was cut by 0 bases and J by 9 bases, with 9 bases left in between. Germline values: CDR1 SGHAT, CDR2 FQNNGV. CDR3: CASSLDPSGEQFF. Here the CDR3 DNA reads TGTGCCAGCAGCTTAGATCCCTCAGGTGAGCAGTTCTTC. Full variable domain (missing parts from reference TRBV11-2 and TRBJ2-1): EAGVAQSPRYKIIEKRQSVAFWCNPISGHATLYWYQQILGQGPKLLIQFQNNGVVDDSQLPKDRFSAERLKGVDSTLKIQPAKLEDSAVYLCASSLDPSGEQFFGPGTRLTVL.

This clonotype was found a few times. The chain is built from TRBV4-1 and TRBJ2-7, with a weak D call TRBD2 (6 bases). The CDR3 is 15 amino acids. Germline loops: CDR1 MGHRA, CDR2 YSYEKL. V lost 0 bases, J lost 0 bases, and 9 bases lay in between. CDR3 nucleotide sequence: TGCGCCAGCAGCCAAGAACTAGCTCCCTCCTACGAGCAGTACTTC. Protein product: CASSQELAPSYEQYF.

This clonotype was detected a few times. This chain uses TRBV5-6 with TRBJ2-4, with 8 bases identical to TRBD1. This CDR3 spans 16 amino acids. V was pared by 1 base and J by 8 bases, with 11 bases of the junction left unmatched. CDR1 is SGHDT and CDR2 is YYEEEE in the germline V gene. The CDR3 spells CASSLIGGRGQYIQYF. In DNA form, the CDR3 reads TGTGCCAGCAGCTTGATCGGCGGCAGGGGGCAGTACATTCAGTACTTC.

This clonotype occurred many times. The chain recombines TRBV5-1 with TRBJ1-3; D ambiguous. The V end lost 0 bases, the J end lost 2 bases, and 3 bases lay between the germline ends. Germline V gene sequence: CDR1 SGHRS, CDR2 YFSETQ. This CDR3 is 13 amino acids long. The CDR3 nucleotides are TGCGCCAGCAGCTTGGCGACTGGAAACACCATATATTTT. This codes for CASSLATGNTIYF. Full variable domain (rest looked up from reference TRBV5-1 and TRBJ1-3): KAGVTQTPRYLIKTRGQQVTLSCSPISGHRSVSWYQQTPGQGLQFLFEYFSETQRNKGNFPGRFSGRQFSNSRSEMNVSTLELGDSALYLCASSLATGNTIYFGEGSWLTVV.

This clonotype was detected many times. J is TRBJ2-7 and V is TRBV3-1; D perhaps matches TRBD2 (5 bases). CDR1 and CDR2 (germline): LGHDT, YNNKEL (reference sequence). The CDR3 is 11 residues long. Trimming stripped 5 bases from V and 11 bases from J, with 13 bases between. In nucleotides, the CDR3 is TGTGCCAGCAGCTCTTCGGGGATAGAGTACTTC. Protein: CASSSSGIEYF.

This clonotype was recorded many times. This chain uses TRBV3-1 with TRBJ2-3, with 9 bases fitting TRBD2. Germline CDR1 LGHDT, CDR2 YNNKEL (reference sequence). This CDR3 has 15 amino acids. V gave up 1 base and J gave up 10 bases; unmatched junction bases: 9. The CDR3 protein is CASSQVGDSGSAQYF. For the CDR3, the DNA is TGTGCCAGCAGCCAAGTCGGCGATAGCGGGAGTGCGCAGTATTTT.

The V and J genes are TRBV28 and TRBJ2-1, with D perhaps TRBD2 (5 bases). CDR1 is MDHEN, CDR2 SYDVKM, per germline. V lost 4 bases and J 4 bases, leaving 14 bases between the germline ends. This CDR3 contains 15 residues. CDR3 protein: CASSSPRADYNEQFF. In DNA, the CDR3 is TGTGCCAGCAGTTCTCCGAGGGCGGATTACAATGAGCAGTTCTTC.

A few counts support this clonotype. The gene calls are TRBV5-4 and TRBJ2-7; 10 bases are a match to TRBD1. The CDR3 sequence is 15 residues long. CDR1 is SGHNT and CDR2 is YYREEE in the germline V gene (reference sequence). Trimming cost V 2 bases and J 4 bases; bases outside gene matches: 6. The CDR3 loop is CASSFRDRGMYEQYF. The CDR3 coding sequence is TGTGCCAGCAGCTTCCGGGACAGGGGTATGTACGAGCAGTACTTC.

This clonotype was seen ten or more times. This chain joins TRBV30 and TRBJ1-6; D is possibly TRBD1 (5 bases). Trimming took 3 bases from V and 9 from J, leaving 15 bases between them. This CDR3 comprises 14 residues. Germline V gene sequence: CDR1 GTSNPN, CDR2 SVGIG (reference sequence). CDR3 region: CAWRAGTGGSPLHF. The CDR3 DNA follows: TGTGCCTGGAGAGCCGGGACGGGCGGTTCACCCCTCCACTTT.

In its sample, this clonotype is medium-sized. The rearrangement uses TRBV11-2 and TRBJ2-1; 8 bases map to TRBD1. Germline CDR1 and CDR2: SGHAT and FQNNGV. The V gene end was trimmed by 3 bases and the J gene end by 5 bases; junction bases not matched to a gene: 6. The CDR3 totals 15 residues. CDR3 DNA sequence: TGTGCCAGCAGCTTGAGGACAGGGAATAACAATGAGCAGTTCTTC. This encodes CASSLRTGNNNEQFF.

This clonotype was picked up many times. The chain carries TRBV7-6 and TRBJ2-1, with 9 nucleotides matching TRBD1. The CDR3 contains 15 residues. With 5 bases clipped from V and 6 bases from J, the junction kept 8 bases outside the gene matches. Germline assignment: CDR1 SGHVS and CDR2 FNYEAQ. DNA for the CDR3: TGTGCCAGCAGCCAAGGGACAGGGCCCTCCAATGAGCAGTTCTTC. This gives the protein CASSQGTGPSNEQFF.